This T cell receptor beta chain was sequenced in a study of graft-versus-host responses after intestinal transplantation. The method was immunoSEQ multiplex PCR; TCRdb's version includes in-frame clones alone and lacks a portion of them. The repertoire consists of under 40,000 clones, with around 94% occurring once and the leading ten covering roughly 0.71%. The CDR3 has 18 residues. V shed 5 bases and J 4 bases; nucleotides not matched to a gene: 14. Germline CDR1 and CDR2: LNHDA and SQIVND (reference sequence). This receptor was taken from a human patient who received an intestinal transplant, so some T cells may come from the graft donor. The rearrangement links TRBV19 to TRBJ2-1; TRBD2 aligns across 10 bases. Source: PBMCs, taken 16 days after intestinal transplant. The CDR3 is CASSPTSGTITRYNEQFF. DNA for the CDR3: TGTGCCAGTAGTCCCACTAGCGGGACCATTACGAGGTACAATGAGCAGTTCTTC.